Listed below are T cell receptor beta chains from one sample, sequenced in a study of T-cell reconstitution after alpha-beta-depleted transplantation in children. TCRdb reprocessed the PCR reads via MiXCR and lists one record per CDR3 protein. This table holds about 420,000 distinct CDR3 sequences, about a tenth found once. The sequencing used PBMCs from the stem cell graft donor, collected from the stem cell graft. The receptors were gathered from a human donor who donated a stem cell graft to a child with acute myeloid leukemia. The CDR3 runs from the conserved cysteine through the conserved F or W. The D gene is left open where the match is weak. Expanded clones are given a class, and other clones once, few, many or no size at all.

CDR3 protein: CASSYSAMRLPPNF; CDR3 DNA: TGTGCCAGCAGTTACTCGGCCATGAGACTGCCCCCGAACTTC; clone size: few; J gene: TRBJ2-5; V gene: TRBV6-5; D gene: NA
CDR3 protein: CASSSVDGNIQYF; CDR3 DNA: TGTGCCAGCAGTTCCGTGGACGGAAACATTCAGTACTTC; clone size: NA; J gene: TRBJ2-4; V gene: TRBV12-3/TRBV12-4; D gene: NA
CDR3 protein: CASSLTSGSLDTQYF; CDR3 DNA: TGTGCCAGCAGCCTGACTAGCGGGAGTTTAGATACGCAGTATTTT; clone size: NA; J gene: TRBJ2-3; V gene: TRBV7-2; D gene: TRBD2
CDR3 protein: CSARKPGLAFDEQYF; CDR3 DNA: TGCAGTGCTAGAAAACCCGGACTAGCGTTTGACGAGCAGTACTTC; clone size: few; J gene: TRBJ2-7; V gene: TRBV20-1; D gene: TRBD2
CDR3 protein: CASSETGGGGNTIYF; CDR3 DNA: TGTGCCAGCAGCGAAACAGGGGGCGGTGGAAACACCATATATTTT; clone size: many; J gene: TRBJ1-3; V gene: TRBV7-9; D gene: TRBD1
CDR3 protein: CASSFGAGAIRTEAFF; CDR3 DNA: TGTGCCAGCAGCTTCGGTGCGGGGGCGATAAGGACTGAAGCTTTCTTT; clone size: NA; J gene: TRBJ1-1; V gene: TRBV7-8; D gene: NA
CDR3 protein: CASTGDSNTYTGELFF; CDR3 DNA: TGTGCCAGTACGGGAGACAGCAACACTTACACCGGGGAGCTGTTTTTT; clone size: few; J gene: TRBJ2-2; V gene: TRBV19; D gene: NA
CDR3 protein: CASSTYTSAADEQFF; CDR3 DNA: TGTGCCAGCTCAACGTACACGTCCGCGGCGGATGAGCAGTTCTTC; clone size: many; J gene: TRBJ2-1; V gene: TRBV18; D gene: NA
CDR3 protein: CASSLGVQGYEQYF; CDR3 DNA: TGCGCCAGCAGCTTGGGGGTACAGGGCTACGAGCAGTACTTC; clone size: few; J gene: TRBJ2-7; V gene: TRBV5-1; D gene: NA
CDR3 protein: CASSESGGAYEQYF; CDR3 DNA: TGTGCCAGCAGTGAATCAGGGGGGGCCTACGAGCAGTACTTC; clone size: few; J gene: TRBJ2-7; V gene: TRBV25-1; D gene: NA
CDR3 protein: CARSSGRVETQYF; CDR3 DNA: TGTGCCAGGAGCTCCGGTCGGGTCGAGACCCAGTACTTC; clone size: once; J gene: TRBJ2-5; V gene: TRBV7-1; D gene: NA
CDR3 protein: CASSARTGAGELFF; CDR3 DNA: TGTGCCAGCAGCGCTCGGACAGGGGCCGGGGAGCTGTTTTTT; clone size: few; J gene: TRBJ2-2; V gene: TRBV7-9; D gene: TRBD1
CDR3 protein: CASRNWRSGKEQFF; CDR3 DNA: TGTGCCAGCAGGAATTGGCGGAGCGGGAAGGAGCAGTTCTTC; clone size: few; J gene: TRBJ2-1; V gene: TRBV3-1; D gene: TRBD2
CDR3 protein: CASTSPPSNTQYF; CDR3 DNA: TGTGCCAGCACCTCCCCCCCTTCGAATACGCAGTATTTT; clone size: few; J gene: TRBJ2-3; V gene: TRBV7-6; D gene: NA
CDR3 protein: CSARDYGISYEQYF; CDR3 DNA: TGCAGTGCTAGAGATTACGGGATCTCCTACGAGCAGTACTTC; clone size: NA; J gene: TRBJ2-7; V gene: TRBV20-1; D gene: NA
CDR3 protein: CASSSAFGGSPSYEQYF; CDR3 DNA: TGTGCCAGCAGTTCTGCGTTTGGCGGGTCCCCCTCCTACGAGCAGTACTTC; clone size: NA; J gene: TRBJ2-7; V gene: TRBV27; D gene: NA
CDR3 protein: CSARLGGPGEYNEQFF; CDR3 DNA: TGCAGTGCTAGACTTGGAGGGCCGGGAGAGTACAATGAGCAGTTCTTC; clone size: few; J gene: TRBJ2-1; V gene: TRBV20-1; D gene: NA
CDR3 protein: CASSLVFRGQTEAFF; CDR3 DNA: TGCGCCAGCAGCTTGGTTTTCCGGGGTCAAACTGAAGCTTTCTTT; clone size: NA; J gene: TRBJ1-1; V gene: TRBV5-1; D gene: NA
CDR3 protein: CSARAGVTETQYF; CDR3 DNA: TGCAGTGCTAGAGCGGGAGTTACGGAGACCCAGTACTTC; clone size: few; J gene: TRBJ2-5; V gene: TRBV20-1; D gene: NA
CDR3 protein: CAFEGGTGELFF; CDR3 DNA: TGTGCCTTCGAGGGCGGCACCGGGGAGCTGTTTTTT; clone size: NA; J gene: TRBJ2-2; V gene: TRBV25-1; D gene: NA
CDR3 protein: CASSTGQGRAEAFF; CDR3 DNA: TGTGCCAGCAGTACCGGACAGGGTCGCGCTGAAGCTTTCTTT; clone size: few; J gene: TRBJ1-1; V gene: TRBV12-3/TRBV12-4; D gene: TRBD1
CDR3 protein: CSAATGGNTEAFF; CDR3 DNA: TGCAGTGCGGCGACAGGGGGGAACACTGAAGCTTTCTTT; clone size: many; J gene: TRBJ1-1; V gene: TRBV20-1; D gene: TRBD1
CDR3 protein: CASSLEQGSTEAFF; CDR3 DNA: TGTGCCAGCAGCTTAGAGCAGGGAAGCACTGAAGCTTTCTTT; clone size: NA; J gene: TRBJ1-1; V gene: TRBV11-2; D gene: NA
CDR3 protein: CASSRNTGGSYGYTF; CDR3 DNA: TGTGCCAGCAGTCGCAATACAGGGGGCAGCTATGGCTACACCTTC; clone size: few; J gene: TRBJ1-2; V gene: TRBV12-3/TRBV12-4; D gene: TRBD1
CDR3 protein: CASSYDAGGPTGELFF; CDR3 DNA: TGTGCCAGCAGTTATGATGCGGGAGGGCCCACCGGGGAGCTGTTTTTT; clone size: NA; J gene: TRBJ2-2; V gene: TRBV6-5; D gene: TRBD2
CDR3 protein: CSVGALGNTEAFF; CDR3 DNA: TGCAGCGTTGGGGCCCTTGGGAACACTGAAGCTTTCTTT; clone size: many; J gene: TRBJ1-1; V gene: TRBV29-1; D gene: NA
CDR3 protein: CSVGRPNTGELFF; CDR3 DNA: TGCAGCGTTGGCAGGCCGAACACCGGGGAGCTGTTTTTT; clone size: many; J gene: TRBJ2-2; V gene: TRBV29-1; D gene: NA
CDR3 protein: CASSSSGDAYNEQFF; CDR3 DNA: TGTGCCAGCAGTTCGAGCGGGGATGCCTACAATGAGCAGTTCTTC; clone size: few; J gene: TRBJ2-1; V gene: TRBV7-8; D gene: TRBD2
CDR3 protein: CASSPPMGLETQYF; CDR3 DNA: TGTGCCAGCTCACCACCAATGGGTTTGGAGACCCAGTACTTC; clone size: NA; J gene: TRBJ2-5; V gene: TRBV18; D gene: NA
CDR3 protein: CSVEDRNRAGYGYTF; CDR3 DNA: TGCAGCGTTGAAGATCGTAACAGGGCGGGCTATGGCTACACCTTC; clone size: NA; J gene: TRBJ1-2; V gene: TRBV29-1; D gene: NA
CDR3 protein: CASSLGGDRTQPQHF; CDR3 DNA: TGTGCCAGCAGCTTAGGGGGGGACAGAACTCAGCCCCAGCATTTT; clone size: many; J gene: TRBJ1-5; V gene: TRBV7-2; D gene: TRBD1
CDR3 protein: CASSQDRAGPNNEQFF; CDR3 DNA: TGTGCCAGCAGCCAAGACAGAGCGGGACCAAACAATGAGCAGTTCTTC; clone size: NA; J gene: TRBJ2-1; V gene: TRBV3-1; D gene: TRBD2
CDR3 protein: CASSSPGQGPADTQYF; CDR3 DNA: TGTGCCAGCAGCTCTCCGGGACAGGGGCCCGCGGATACGCAGTATTTT; clone size: few; J gene: TRBJ2-3; V gene: TRBV9; D gene: TRBD1
CDR3 protein: CASSPGPGPHEQYF; CDR3 DNA: TGTGCCAGCAGTCCAGGGCCAGGGCCCCACGAGCAGTACTTC; clone size: few; J gene: TRBJ2-7; V gene: TRBV11-2; D gene: NA
CDR3 protein: CASSLVGLAGDEQFF; CDR3 DNA: TGTGCCAGCAGCTTAGTGGGACTAGCGGGAGACGAGCAGTTCTTC; clone size: few; J gene: TRBJ2-1; V gene: TRBV7-9; D gene: TRBD2
CDR3 protein: CASSNVGGGTEAFF; CDR3 DNA: TGTGCCAGCAGCAACGTGGGGGGGGGCACTGAAGCTTTCTTT; clone size: few; J gene: TRBJ1-1; V gene: TRBV5-6; D gene: NA
CDR3 protein: CASTFSPRTDRTDTQYF; CDR3 DNA: TGTGCCAGCACCTTCTCCCCTAGGACAGACCGCACAGATACGCAGTATTTT; clone size: few; J gene: TRBJ2-3; V gene: TRBV12-3/TRBV12-4; D gene: NA